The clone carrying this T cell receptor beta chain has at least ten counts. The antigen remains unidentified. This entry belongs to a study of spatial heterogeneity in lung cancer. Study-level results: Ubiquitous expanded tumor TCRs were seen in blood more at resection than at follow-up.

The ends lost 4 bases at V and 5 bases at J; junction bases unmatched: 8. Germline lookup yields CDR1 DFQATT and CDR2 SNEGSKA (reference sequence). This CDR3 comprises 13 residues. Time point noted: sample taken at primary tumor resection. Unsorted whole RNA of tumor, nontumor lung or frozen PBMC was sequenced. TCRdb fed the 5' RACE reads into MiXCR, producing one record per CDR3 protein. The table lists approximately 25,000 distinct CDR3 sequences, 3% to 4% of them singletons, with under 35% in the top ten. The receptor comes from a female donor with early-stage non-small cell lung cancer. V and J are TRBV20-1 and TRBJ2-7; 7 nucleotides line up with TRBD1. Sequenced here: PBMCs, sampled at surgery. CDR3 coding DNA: TGCAGTGCTAAAAGACAGGGTGTACACGAGCAGTACTTC. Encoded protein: CSAKRQGVHEQYF.